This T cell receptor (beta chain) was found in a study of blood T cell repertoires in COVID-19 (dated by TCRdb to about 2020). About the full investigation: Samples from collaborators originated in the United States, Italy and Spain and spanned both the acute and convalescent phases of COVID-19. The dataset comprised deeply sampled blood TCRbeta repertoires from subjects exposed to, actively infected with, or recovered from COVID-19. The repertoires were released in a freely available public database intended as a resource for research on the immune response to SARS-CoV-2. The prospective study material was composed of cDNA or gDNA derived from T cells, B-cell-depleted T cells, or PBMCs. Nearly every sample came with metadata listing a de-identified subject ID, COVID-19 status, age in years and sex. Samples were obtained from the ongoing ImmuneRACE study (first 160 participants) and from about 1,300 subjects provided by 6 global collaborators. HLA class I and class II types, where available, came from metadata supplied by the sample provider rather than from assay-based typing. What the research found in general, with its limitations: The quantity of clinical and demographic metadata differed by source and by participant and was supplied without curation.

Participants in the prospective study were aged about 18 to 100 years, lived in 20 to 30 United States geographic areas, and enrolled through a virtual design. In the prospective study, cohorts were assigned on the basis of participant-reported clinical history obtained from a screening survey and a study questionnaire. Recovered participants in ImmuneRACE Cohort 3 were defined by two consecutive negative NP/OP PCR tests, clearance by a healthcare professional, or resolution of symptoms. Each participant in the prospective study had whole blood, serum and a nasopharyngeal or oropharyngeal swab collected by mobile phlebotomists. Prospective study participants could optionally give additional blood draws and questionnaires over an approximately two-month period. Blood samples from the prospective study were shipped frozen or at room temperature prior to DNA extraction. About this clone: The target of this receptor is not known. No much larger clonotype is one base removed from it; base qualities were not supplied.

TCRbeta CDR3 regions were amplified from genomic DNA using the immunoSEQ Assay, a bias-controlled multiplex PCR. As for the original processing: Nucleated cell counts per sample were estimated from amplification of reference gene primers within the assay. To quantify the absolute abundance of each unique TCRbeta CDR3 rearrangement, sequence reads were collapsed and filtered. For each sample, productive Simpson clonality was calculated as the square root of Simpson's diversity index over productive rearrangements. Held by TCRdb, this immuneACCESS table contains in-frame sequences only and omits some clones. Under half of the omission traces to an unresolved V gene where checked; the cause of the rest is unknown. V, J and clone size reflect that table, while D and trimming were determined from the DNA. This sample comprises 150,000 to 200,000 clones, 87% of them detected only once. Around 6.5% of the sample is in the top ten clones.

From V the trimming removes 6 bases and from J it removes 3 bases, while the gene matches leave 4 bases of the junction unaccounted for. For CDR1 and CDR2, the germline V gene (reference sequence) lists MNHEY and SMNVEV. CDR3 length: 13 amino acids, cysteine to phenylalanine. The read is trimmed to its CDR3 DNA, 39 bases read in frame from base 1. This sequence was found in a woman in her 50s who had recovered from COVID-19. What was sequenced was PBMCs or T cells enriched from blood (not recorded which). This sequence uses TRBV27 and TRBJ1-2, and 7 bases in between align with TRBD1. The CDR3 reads CASSLTGDYGYTF. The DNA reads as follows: TGTGCCAGCAGCCTCACAGGGGACTATGGCTACACCTTC.